This T cell receptor beta chain was captured in a study of blood T cell repertoires in COVID-19. Study background: Acute and convalescent COVID-19 specimens originated in the United States, Italy and Spain. T cells, B-cell-depleted T cells, or PBMCs supplied cDNA or gDNA.

CDR3 length equals 13 residues. Per the germline V gene, CDR1 is SGHKS and CDR2 is YYEKEE (reference sequence). V dropped 2 bases and J dropped 3 bases, with 8 bases sitting between them. Original data processing: Reference gene primer amplification gave nucleated cell count estimates. Profiled with immunoSEQ multiplex PCR; TCRdb holds only in-frame clones, not every one. V, J and clone size reflect that table, while D and trimming were determined from the DNA. The repertoire has around 170,000 clones, 75% to 90% of them found once; the top ten carry about 6%. This chain links TRBV5-5 with TRBJ1-2; D gene uncertain. Material for sequencing was peripheral blood. The origin of this receptor is a woman aged 40 to 49 with acute or convalescent COVID-19. CDR3 amino acids: CASSFGLDYGYTF. The CDR3 DNA follows: TGTGCCAGCAGCTTTGGGCTCGACTATGGCTACACCTTC.